This T cell receptor (beta chain) is drawn from a study of T-cell memory formation after mild COVID-19. Study details: Each donor largely had its own TCR clusters. Notes on the study in general: Some SARS-CoV-2-responding clones were already detected in memory before infection. Clones that shrank (day 15 to 85) were balanced CD4/CD8, whereas later expanders leaned CD4+.

From the 5' RACE reads, TCRdb called clonotypes with MiXCR, one entry per CDR3 protein. The table records 250,000 to 350,000 distinct CDR3 sequences, around 19% of them present only once. This clonotype has a handful of counts. The antigen remains undetermined. The CDR3 is 13 residues long. V was trimmed by 3 bases and J by 2 bases, leaving 8 bases between them. The chain uses TRBV12-3 or TRBV12-4 and TRBJ2-7; the D is unclear. The sample consisted of PBMCs or a T cell subset sorted from them (not recorded which). The TCR originated in a man aged 18 to 35 who had mild COVID-19 (a few samples of this study predate the infection). Cell type and time point are not known. The CDR3 DNA is TGTGCCAGCAGTTTCAGCTCCCCCTACGAGCAGTACTTC. Encoded protein: CASSFSSPYEQYF.